The sequence of this T cell receptor (beta chain) was determined in a study of CD8 T cells in ankylosing spondylitis. Whole-study results and caveats: From matched ankylosing spondylitis synovial fluid, disease-linked clones were reportedly recovered at significantly enriched levels. Seemingly distinctive of ankylosing spondylitis blood was a TCR beta motif formed by eight highly homologous variants.

V lost 3 bases, J lost 10 bases, and 20 bases lay in between. The CDR3 spans 15 residues. Germline V CDR1 and CDR2: SGHRS, YFSETQ. TCRdb recomputed calls from the 5' RACE reads with MiXCR, one row per CDR3 protein. The sample includes 750,000 to 850,000 distinct CDR3 sequences, 10% to 15% of them seen just once. Concerning this clonotype: Antigen specificity is unknown.

The sample comprised blood, either unsorted or a sorted T cell fraction (not recorded which). The receptor's source is a male donor with ankylosing spondylitis. The genes are TRBV5-1 and TRBJ2-1, with D perhaps TRBD1 (7 bases). CDR3 DNA: TGCGCCAGCAGCTGGTATTATGGTCAGGGGGGAGAGCAGTTCTTC. Amino acids: CASSWYYGQGGEQFF. Full variable domain (missing parts from reference TRBV5-1 and TRBJ2-1): KAGVTQTPRYLIKTRGQQVTLSCSPISGHRSVSWYQQTPGQGLQFLFEYFSETQRNKGNFPGRFSGRQFSNSRSEMNVSTLELGDSALYLCASSWYYGQGGEQFFGPGTRLTVL.